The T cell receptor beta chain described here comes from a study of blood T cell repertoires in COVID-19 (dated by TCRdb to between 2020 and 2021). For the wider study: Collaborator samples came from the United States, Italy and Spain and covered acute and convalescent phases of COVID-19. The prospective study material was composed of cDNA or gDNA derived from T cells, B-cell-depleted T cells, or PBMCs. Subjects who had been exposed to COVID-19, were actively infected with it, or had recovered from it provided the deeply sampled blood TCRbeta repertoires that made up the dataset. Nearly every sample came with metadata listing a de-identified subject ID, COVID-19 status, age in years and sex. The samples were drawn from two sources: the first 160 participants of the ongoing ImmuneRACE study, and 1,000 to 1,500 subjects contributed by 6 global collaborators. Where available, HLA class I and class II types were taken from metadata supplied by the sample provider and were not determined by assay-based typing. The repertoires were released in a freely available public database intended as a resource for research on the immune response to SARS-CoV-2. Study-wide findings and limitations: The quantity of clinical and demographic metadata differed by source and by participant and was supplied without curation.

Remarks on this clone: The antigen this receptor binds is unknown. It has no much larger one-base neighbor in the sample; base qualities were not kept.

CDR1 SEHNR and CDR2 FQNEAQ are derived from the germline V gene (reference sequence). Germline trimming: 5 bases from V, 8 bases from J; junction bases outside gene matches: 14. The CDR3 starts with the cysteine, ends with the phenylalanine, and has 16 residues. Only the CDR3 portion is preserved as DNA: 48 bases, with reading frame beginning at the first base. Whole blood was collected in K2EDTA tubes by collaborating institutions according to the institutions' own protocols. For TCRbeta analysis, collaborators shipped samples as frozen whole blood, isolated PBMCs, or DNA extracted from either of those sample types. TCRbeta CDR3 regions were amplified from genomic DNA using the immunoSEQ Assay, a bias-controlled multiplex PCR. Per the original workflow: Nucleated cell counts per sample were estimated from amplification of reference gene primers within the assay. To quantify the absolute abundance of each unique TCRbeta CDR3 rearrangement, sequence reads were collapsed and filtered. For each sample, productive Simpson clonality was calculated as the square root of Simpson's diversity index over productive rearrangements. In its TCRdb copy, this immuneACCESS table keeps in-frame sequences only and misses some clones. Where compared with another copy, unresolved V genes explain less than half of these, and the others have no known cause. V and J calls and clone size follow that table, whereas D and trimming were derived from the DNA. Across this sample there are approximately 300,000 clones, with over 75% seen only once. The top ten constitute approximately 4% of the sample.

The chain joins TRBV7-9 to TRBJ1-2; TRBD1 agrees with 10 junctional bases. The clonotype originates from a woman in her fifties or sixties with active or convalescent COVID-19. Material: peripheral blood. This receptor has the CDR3 CASSVTGGDRRGGYTF. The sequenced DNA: TGTGCCAGCAGCGTGACAGGGGGCGACCGTCGGGGCGGCTACACCTTC.